The 13 T cell receptor beta chains in this list originate from one sample, sequenced in a study of T cells after yellow fever vaccination. TCRdb fed the 5' RACE reads into MiXCR, producing one record per CDR3 protein. Of under 350,000 distinct CDR3 sequences in the sample, over 4% are singletons; the top ten hold around 24%. Sequencing was performed on PBMCs, taken 5 days after the yellow fever booster vaccination. These receptors came from a man aged 18 to 29 who received the YFV17D yellow fever vaccine.

On this clonotype: One junction end disagrees with the germline gene, perhaps due to a read error. In DNA, the CDR3 is TGTGCCACCAGCGGACGGCAGGGGGCCGGTGGTCAGCCCCAGCATTTT. Amino acid sequence: CATSGRQGAGGQPQHF. V gene TRBV3-1 combines with J gene TRBJ1-5; 8 bases map to TRBD1. The CDR3 loop spans 16 amino acids. Germline V lookup: CDR1 LGHDT, CDR2 YNNKEL (reference sequence).

This clonotype came up many times. The gene calls are TRBV12-3 or TRBV12-4 and TRBJ1-4; the D gene is possibly TRBD1 (5 bases). The CDR3 totals 14 residues. V was clipped by 4 bases and J by 7 bases, with 13 bases between them. CDR3 in amino acids: CASSSARQGEKLFF. The CDR3 DNA is TGTGCCAGCAGTTCAGCTCGGCAGGGTGAAAAACTGTTTTTT.

At least ten counts were recorded for this clonotype. The chain links TRBV7-2 to TRBJ2-3, with a tentative D call TRBD2 (6 bases). Trimming took off 6 bases at V and 6 bases at J, with 19 bases between the two ends. Germline loops: CDR1 SGHTA, CDR2 FQGNSA. This CDR3 spans 15 amino acids. Here the CDR3 reads CASRDPSVRGDTQYF. CDR3 nucleotide sequence: TGTGCCAGCAGAGACCCGTCCGTGCGGGGTGATACGCAGTATTTT. Combining the CDR3 with reference TRBV7-2 and TRBJ2-3 gives the whole variable domain GAGVSQSPSNKVTEKGKDVELRCDPISGHTALYWYRQSLGQGLEFLIYFQGNSAPDKSGLPSDRFSAERTGGSVSTLTIQRTQQEDSAVYLCASRDPSVRGDTQYFGPGTRLTVL.

This clonotype was observed at least ten times. The chain uses TRBV19 and TRBJ1-5; no reliable D call. Germline V lookup: CDR1 LNHDA, CDR2 SQIVND (reference sequence). The V end was cut by 7 bases, the J end by 3 bases, with 19 bases between. The CDR3 totals 16 residues. CDR3 sequence reads: CASMSLGGRYNQPQHF. The CDR3 nucleotides are TGTGCCAGTATGAGTCTGGGCGGCCGGTACAATCAGCCCCAGCATTTT. The whole variable domain, remainder taken from reference TRBV19 and TRBJ1-5, is DGGITQSPKYLFRKEGQNVTLSCEQNLNHDAMYWYRQDPGQGLRLIYYSQIVNDFQKGDIAEGYSVSREKKESFPLTVTSAQKNPTAFYLCASMSLGGRYNQPQHFGDGTRLSIL.

Only a few counts were recorded for this clonotype. The chain is built from TRBV4-1 and TRBJ1-1, with TRBD1 identical over 7 bases. CDR3 length: 15 amino acids. CDR1 is MGHRA and CDR2 is YSYEKL in the germline V gene. Losses at the gene ends were 4 bases for V and 6 bases for J; bases not matched to a gene: 11. Here the CDR3 reads CASSPFRQGHSEAFF. CDR3 coding DNA: TGCGCCAGCAGCCCCTTCCGACAGGGACATTCTGAAGCTTTCTTT.

The CDR3 bases are TGTGCCAGCAGCGAAATGGGGACAGCTAATAATTCACCCCTCCACTTT. Translated, it gives CASSEMGTANNSPLHF. The chain has TRBV11-2 and TRBJ1-6, with 7 positions matching TRBD1. With 5 bases clipped from V and 5 bases from J, the junction kept 9 bases outside the gene matches. Germline CDR1 SGHAT, CDR2 FQNNGV. The CDR3 sequence is 16 residues long.

Ten or more counts support this clonotype. V usage is TRBV27 and J usage is TRBJ2-5; the match to TRBD2 covers 7 bases. J lost 5 bases, V lost 2 bases, and 8 bases had no gene match. Per the germline V gene, CDR1 is MNHEY and CDR2 is SMNVEV (reference sequence). The CDR3 runs to 15 residues. In DNA form, the CDR3 reads TGTGCCAGCAGTTTACCGGGGGGTTCCCCGGAGACCCAGTACTTC. It is translated as CASSLPGGSPETQYF.

This clonotype was found a few times. The chain has TRBV12-3 or TRBV12-4 and TRBJ2-5; 8 bases are a match to TRBD1. The CDR3 is made up of 16 amino acids. V was clipped by 8 bases and J by 3 bases; unmatched bases: 14. CDR3 in DNA: TGTGCCAGCCGGACAGGGCCGATCCACCTCAAAGAGACCCAGTACTTC. Translated: CASRTGPIHLKETQYF.

The CDR3 DNA sequence: TGCAGCGTAGCGACAGGGTCCGAAATCGGGGAGACCCAGTACTTC. Its protein is CSVATGSEIGETQYF. The chain is built from TRBV29-1 and TRBJ2-5, with 7 bases identical to TRBD1. Germline trimming cut 6 bases from V and 5 bases from J; bases unmatched to any gene: 15. The CDR3 covers 15 residues. Germline CDR1 is SQVTM and CDR2 is ANQGSEA.

At least ten counts were recorded for this clonotype. The rearrangement uses TRBV25-1 and TRBJ1-5; D unclear. The V and J ends lost 2 bases and 1 base respectively, with 12 bases between them. CDR3 length: 16 amino acids. CDR1 is MGHDK and CDR2 is SYGVNS in the germline V gene. The CDR3 DNA sequence: TGTGCCAGCAGTGAAACGAACAGTTGGAGCAATCAGCCCCAGCATTTT. The encoded protein is CASSETNSWSNQPQHF. Together with reference TRBV25-1 and TRBJ1-5, the CDR3 gives the full variable domain: EADIYQTPRYLVIGTGKKITLECSQTMGHDKMYWYQQDPGMELHLIHYSYGVNSTEKGDLSSESTVSRIRTEHFPLTLESARPSHTSQYLCASSETNSWSNQPQHFGDGTRLSIL.

V is TRBV6-5 and J is TRBJ1-1; possibly TRBD1 for D (5 bases). The germline CDR1 and CDR2 sequences are MNHEY and SVGAGI. This CDR3 has 12 residues. Trimming shortened V by 0 bases and J by 9 bases, and 8 bases separated the two germline ends. The CDR3 region has the DNA TGTGCCAGCAGTTACTCGGGGGAGAAAGCTTTCTTT. Its protein product is CASSYSGEKAFF.

This clonotype occurred a few times. The rearrangement joins TRBV11-1 to TRBJ2-7, with TRBD1 matching 8 bases. The germline V gene has CDR1 SGHAT and CDR2 FQDESV (reference sequence). The length of the CDR3 is 15 residues. The trim removed 4 bases at V and 3 bases at J, leaving 8 bases unmatched. The CDR3 DNA reads as TGTGCCAGCAGCTCCCCACAGGGGGTTGGCTACGAGCAGTACTTC. Translated, it gives CASSSPQGVGYEQYF. Looking up the rest from reference TRBV11-1 and TRBJ2-7 gives the full variable domain: EAEVAQSPRYKITEKSQAVAFWCDPISGHATLYWYRQILGQGPELLVQFQDESVVDDSQLPKDRFSAERLKGVDSTLKIQPAELGDSAMYLCASSSPQGVGYEQYFGPGTRLTVT.

V usage is TRBV28 and J usage is TRBJ1-2; the D is unclear. V dropped 8 bases and J dropped 4 bases, with 8 bases sitting between them. Germline V gives CDR1 MDHEN, CDR2 SYDVKM. CDR3 size: 11 residues. The CDR3 DNA reads TGTGCCAGCGGAATCCTCTATGGCTACACCTTC. Protein: CASGILYGYTF.